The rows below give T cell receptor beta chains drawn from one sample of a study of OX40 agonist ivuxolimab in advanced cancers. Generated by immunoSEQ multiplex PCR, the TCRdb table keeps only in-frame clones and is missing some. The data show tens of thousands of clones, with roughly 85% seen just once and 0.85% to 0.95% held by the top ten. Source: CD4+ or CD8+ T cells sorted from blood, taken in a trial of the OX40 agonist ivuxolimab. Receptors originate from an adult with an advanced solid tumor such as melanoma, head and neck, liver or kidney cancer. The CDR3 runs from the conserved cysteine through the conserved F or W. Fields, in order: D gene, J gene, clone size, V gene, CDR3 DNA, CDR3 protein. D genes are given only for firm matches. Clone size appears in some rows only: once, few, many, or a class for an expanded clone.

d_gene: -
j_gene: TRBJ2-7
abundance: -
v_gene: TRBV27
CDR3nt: TGTGCCAGCAGTTCTGTGATTGGACAGTTCAACCCCTACGAGCAGTACTTC
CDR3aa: CASSSVIGQFNPYEQYF

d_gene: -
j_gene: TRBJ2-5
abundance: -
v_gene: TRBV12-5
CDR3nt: TGTGCTAGTGGTTCCGGGAACCCCCAAGAGACCCAGTACTTC
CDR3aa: CASGSGNPQETQYF

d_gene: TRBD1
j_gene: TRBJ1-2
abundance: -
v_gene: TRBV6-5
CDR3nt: TGTGCCAGCAGTTACCTTGGACAGGGTAGTTGGGGCTACACCTTC
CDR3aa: CASSYLGQGSWGYTF

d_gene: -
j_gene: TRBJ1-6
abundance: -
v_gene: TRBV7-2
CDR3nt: TGTGCCAGCAGCTTAGTGTCAGGCGGCAATAATTCACCCCTCCACTTT
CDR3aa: CASSLVSGGNNSPLHF

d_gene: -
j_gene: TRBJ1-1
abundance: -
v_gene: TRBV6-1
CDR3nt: TGTGCCAGTAGGATCAACACTGAAGCTTTCTTT
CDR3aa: CASRINTEAFF

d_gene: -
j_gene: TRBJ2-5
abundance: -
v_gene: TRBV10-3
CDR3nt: TGTGCCATCAGTGAGTCGTTGTCCCCTCGGGAGACCCAGTACTTC
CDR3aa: CAISESLSPRETQYF

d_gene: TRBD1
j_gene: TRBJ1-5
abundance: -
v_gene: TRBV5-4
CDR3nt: TGTGCCAGCAGCAGGGACAGGGGAGGCCAGCCCCAGCATTTT
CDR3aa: CASSRDRGGQPQHF

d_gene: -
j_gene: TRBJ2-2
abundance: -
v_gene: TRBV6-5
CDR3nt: TGTGCCAGTATTGGGGCGGGAACCGGGGAGCTGTTTTTT
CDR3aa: CASIGAGTGELFF

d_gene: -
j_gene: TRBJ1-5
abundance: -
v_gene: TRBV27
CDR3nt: TGTGCCAGCAGTCCGAACCGTAACAGGGCGGGTCAGCCCCAGCATTTT
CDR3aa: CASSPNRNRAGQPQHF

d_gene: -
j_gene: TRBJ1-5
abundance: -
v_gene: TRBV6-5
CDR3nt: TGTGCCAGCAGTTACTCGGGGGGTAGCAATCAGCCCCAGCATTTT
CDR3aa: CASSYSGGSNQPQHF

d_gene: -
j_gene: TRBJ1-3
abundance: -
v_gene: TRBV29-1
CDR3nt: TGCAGCGTTGAAGGAGGTTCGGGGAACACCATATATTTT
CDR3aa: CSVEGGSGNTIYF

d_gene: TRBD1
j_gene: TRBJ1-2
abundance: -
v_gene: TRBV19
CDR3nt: TGTGCCAGTAGTATCGAACAGGGGGCTAGCTATGGCTACACCTTC
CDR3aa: CASSIEQGASYGYTF

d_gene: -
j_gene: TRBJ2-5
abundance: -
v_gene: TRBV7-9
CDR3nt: TGTGCCAGCAGCGCCCGGGGAGAGACCCAGTACTTC
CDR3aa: CASSARGETQYF

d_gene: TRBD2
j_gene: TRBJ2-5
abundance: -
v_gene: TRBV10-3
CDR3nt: TGTGCCATCAGTGCCTGGACTAGCGGGCAAGAGACCCAGTACTTC
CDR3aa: CAISAWTSGQETQYF

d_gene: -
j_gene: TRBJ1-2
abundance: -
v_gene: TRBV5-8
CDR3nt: TGTGCCAGCAGTTCGCCCGGGAGGTTCACAGGGTTGGAGGTAAACTATGGCTACACCTTC
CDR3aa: CASSSPGRFTGLEVNYGYTF

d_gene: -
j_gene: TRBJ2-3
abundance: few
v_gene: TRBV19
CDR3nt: TGTGCCAGTAGCAGCCTCCCGGGGGCTAGCGGAAAAGCGGGTACGCAGTATTTT
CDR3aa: CASSSLPGASGKAGTQYF

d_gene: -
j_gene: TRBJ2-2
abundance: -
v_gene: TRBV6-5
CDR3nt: TGTGCCAGCAGTTCCACCGGATCTCTGGGGGCCGGGGAGCTGTTTTTT
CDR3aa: CASSSTGSLGAGELFF

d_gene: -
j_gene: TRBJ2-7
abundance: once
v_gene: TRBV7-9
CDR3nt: TGTGCCAGCAGCTTAGCACAGCTTCCCTACGAGCAGTACTTC
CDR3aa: CASSLAQLPYEQYF

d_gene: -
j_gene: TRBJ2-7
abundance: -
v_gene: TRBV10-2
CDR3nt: TGCGCCAGCAAGCAGCAGCTTTTCTCCTACGAGCAGTACTTC
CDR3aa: CASKQQLFSYEQYF

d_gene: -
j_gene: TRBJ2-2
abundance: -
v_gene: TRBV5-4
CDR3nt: TGTGCCAGCAGCCGTGGACAGCCCAGCGGCACCGGGGAGCTGTTTTTT
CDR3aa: CASSRGQPSGTGELFF

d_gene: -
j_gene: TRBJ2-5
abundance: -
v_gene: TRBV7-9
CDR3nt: TGTGCCAGCAGCCCTGCCTGGTTAGGGAGCCAAGAGGCCCAGTACTTC
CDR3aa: CASSPAWLGSQEAQYF

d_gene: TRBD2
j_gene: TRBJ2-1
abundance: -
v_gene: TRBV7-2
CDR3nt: TGTGCCAGCAGCTTAGGCAGCGGGGGCTACAATGAGCAGTTCTTC
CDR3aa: CASSLGSGGYNEQFF

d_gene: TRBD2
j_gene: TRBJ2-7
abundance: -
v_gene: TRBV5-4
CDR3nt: TGTGCCAGCAGCTTGCCCGGACTAGCGGGCTCCTACGAGCAGTACTTC
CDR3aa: CASSLPGLAGSYEQYF

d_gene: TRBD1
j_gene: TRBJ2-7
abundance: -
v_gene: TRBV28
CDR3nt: TGTGCCAGCATCCTACAGGGGGGCTCCTACGAGCAGTACTTC
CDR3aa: CASILQGGSYEQYF

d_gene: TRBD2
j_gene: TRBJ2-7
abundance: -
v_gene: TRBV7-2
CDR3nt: TGTGCCAGCAGCTTATATGCCGCTAGCGGGAGGGGCCCTACCTACGAGCAGTACTTC
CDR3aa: CASSLYAASGRGPTYEQYF

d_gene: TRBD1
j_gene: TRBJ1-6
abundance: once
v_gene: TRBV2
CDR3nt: TGTGCCAGCAGTGGGGACAGGGGATCACCCCTCCACTTT
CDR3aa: CASSGDRGSPLHF

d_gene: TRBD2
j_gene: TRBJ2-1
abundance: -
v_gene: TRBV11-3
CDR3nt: TGTGCCAGCAGCTTACTTGGCGGGAGTGGGAATGAGCAGTTCTTC
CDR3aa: CASSLLGGSGNEQFF

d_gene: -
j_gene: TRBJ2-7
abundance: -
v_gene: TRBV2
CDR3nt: TGTGCCAGCATCCTGGAGATCTCCTACGAGCAGTACTTC
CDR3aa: CASILEISYEQYF

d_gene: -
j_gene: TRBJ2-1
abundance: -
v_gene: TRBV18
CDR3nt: TGTGCCAGCTCCCCTAGCTTAAATGAGCAGTTCTTC
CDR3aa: CASSPSLNEQFF

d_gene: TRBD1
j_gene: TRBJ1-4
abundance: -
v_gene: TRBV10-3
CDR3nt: TGTGCCATCAGCGACTCAGGGGGTTCGAGGGAAAAACTGTTTTTT
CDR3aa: CAISDSGGSREKLFF

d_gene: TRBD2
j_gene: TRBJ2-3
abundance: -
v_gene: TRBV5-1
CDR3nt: TGCGCCAGCGGGACTAGCGGGGGTCCTAACCAATTTACGCAGTATTTT
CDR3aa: CASGTSGGPNQFTQYF

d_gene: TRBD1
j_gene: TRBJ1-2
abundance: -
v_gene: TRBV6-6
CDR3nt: TGTGCCAGCAGTAGAACCAAGACAGGGGACTATGGCTACACCTTC
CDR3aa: CASSRTKTGDYGYTF

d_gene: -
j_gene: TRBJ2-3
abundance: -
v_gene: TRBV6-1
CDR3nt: TGTGCCAGCAGTGAGTTGGGCACAGATACGCAGTATTTT
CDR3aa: CASSELGTDTQYF

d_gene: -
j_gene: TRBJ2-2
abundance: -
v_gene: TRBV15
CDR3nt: TGTGCCACCAGCAGTTGGACATCGAACACCGGGGAGCTGTTTTTT
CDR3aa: CATSSWTSNTGELFF

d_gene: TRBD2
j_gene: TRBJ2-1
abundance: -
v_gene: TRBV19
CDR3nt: TGTGCCAGCGCCGGGACTAGCGGGATTTCCTCCTACAATGAGCAGTTCTTC
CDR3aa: CASAGTSGISSYNEQFF

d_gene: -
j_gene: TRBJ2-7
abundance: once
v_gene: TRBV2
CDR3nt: TGTGCCAGCAGAGTTAGGAGCGAGCAGTACTTC
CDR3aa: CASRVRSEQYF

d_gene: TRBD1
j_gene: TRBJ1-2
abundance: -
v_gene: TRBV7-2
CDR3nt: TGTGCCAGCAGCTTAGCTCGACAGGGGGGCTATGGCTACACCTTC
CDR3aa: CASSLARQGGYGYTF

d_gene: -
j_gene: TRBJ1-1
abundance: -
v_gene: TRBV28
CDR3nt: TGTGCCAGCAGCGAGTCAGGGTACACTGAAGCTTTCTTT
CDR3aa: CASSESGYTEAFF

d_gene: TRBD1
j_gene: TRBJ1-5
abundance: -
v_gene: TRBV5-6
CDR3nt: TGTGCCAGCAGCCTACTACAGGGGAGAGGGCAGCCCCAGCATTTT
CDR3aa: CASSLLQGRGQPQHF

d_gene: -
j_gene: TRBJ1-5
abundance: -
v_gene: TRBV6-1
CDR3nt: TGTGCCAGCAGTGACTTGACAAATCAGCCCCAGCATTTT
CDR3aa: CASSDLTNQPQHF

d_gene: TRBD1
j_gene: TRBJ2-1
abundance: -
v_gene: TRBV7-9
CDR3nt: TGTGCCAGCAGCTCAACAGGGGTTTCTTACAATGAGCAGTTCTTC
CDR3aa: CASSSTGVSYNEQFF

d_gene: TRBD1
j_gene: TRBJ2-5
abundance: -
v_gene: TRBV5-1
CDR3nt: TGCGCCAGCAGCCCTAATACAGGACAGGCCACCCAGTACTTC
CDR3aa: CASSPNTGQATQYF

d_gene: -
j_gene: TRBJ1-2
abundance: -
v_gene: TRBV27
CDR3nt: TGTGCCAGCAGTCCCTGGCCCCGGGACTATGGCTACACCTTC
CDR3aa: CASSPWPRDYGYTF